The 9 T cell receptor beta chains given below trace back to one sample, sequenced in a study of T cells in Graves' hyperthyroidism and ophthalmopathy. There were TCR beta CDR3 regions amplified from RNA transcripts. HTBI primers were employed in a first-round RT-PCR of the TCR CDR3. Using its own MiXCR run on the multiplex PCR reads, TCRdb lists one record per CDR3 protein. The data show some 770,000 distinct CDR3 sequences, about a sixth seen once. What was sequenced was blood. Receptor source: a man younger than 30 with Graves' hyperthyroidism.

This clonotype was counted only a few times. The chain joins TRBV29-1 to TRBJ1-1; TRBD1 is a possible D gene (6 bases). CDR1 and CDR2 from the germline V gene are SQVTM and ANQGSEA. The V and J ends lost 6 bases and 1 base respectively, with 15 bases between them. The CDR3 is made up of 14 amino acids. The CDR3 DNA reads as TGCAGCGTCGGATCAGGGGCCGGGAACACTGAAGCTTTCTTT. Translation gives CSVGSGAGNTEAFF.

The chain uses TRBV28 and TRBJ2-6, with TRBD1 matching over 9 bases. Germline V gives CDR1 MDHEN, CDR2 SYDVKM. The CDR3 totals 18 residues. Losses at the gene ends were 6 bases for V and 1 base for J; bases not matched to a gene: 10. The CDR3 nucleotides are TGTGCCAGCAGCTTCACAGGGGGCTTGTATTCTGGGGCCAACGTCCTGACTTTC. This codes for CASSFTGGLYSGANVLTF.

The sample holds many counts of this clonotype. The chain has TRBV20-1 and TRBJ2-5; possible D gene TRBD2, 6 bases. CDR3 length equals 13 residues. V dropped 5 bases and J dropped 7 bases, with 17 bases sitting between them. From germline, CDR1 is DFQATT and CDR2 SNEGSKA (reference sequence). CDR3 amino acids: CSALRGGVVTQYF. The CDR3 DNA reads TGCAGTGCTCTACGGGGCGGGGTTGTGACCCAGTACTTC.

In its sample, this clonotype was seen many times. The chain carries TRBV27 and TRBJ1-5; D gene unclear. This CDR3 region has 12 residues. CDR1 and CDR2 (germline): MNHEY, SMNVEV (reference sequence). V lost 6 bases to trimming and J lost 3 bases, with 6 bases between them. The CDR3 loop reads CASRPANQPQHF. CDR3 sequence (DNA): TGTGCCAGCAGGCCGGCCAATCAGCCCCAGCATTTT.

This clonotype appeared many times. The J gene is TRBJ1-5, the V gene TRBV28; no clear D gene. V lost 2 bases and J 5 bases, leaving 4 bases between the germline ends. The germline gives CDR1 MDHEN, CDR2 SYDVKM. The CDR3 runs to 12 residues. The CDR3 DNA sequence: TGTGCCAGCAGTTTAAACGATCAGCCCCAGCATTTT. Protein product: CASSLNDQPQHF.

V usage is TRBV9 and J usage is TRBJ2-1; 10 positions agree with TRBD2. The CDR3 is 17 residues long. CDR1 SGDLS and CDR2 YYNGEE come from the germline V gene. The V gene end was trimmed by 4 bases and the J gene end by 0 bases; junction bases not matched to a gene: 7. The CDR3 DNA sequence: TGTGCCAGCAGCACCTCTTCTAGCGGGAGCTCCTACAATGAGCAGTTCTTC. It codes for CASSTSSSGSSYNEQFF.

This clonotype showed up many times. J is TRBJ2-1 and V is TRBV20-1, with TRBD2 identical over 12 bases. Germline assignment: CDR1 DFQATT and CDR2 SNEGSKA (reference sequence). V lost 0 bases and J lost 3; bases outside the gene matches: 3. The CDR3 is made up of 16 amino acids. Written as DNA, the CDR3 is TGCAGTGCTAGAGACTTACTAGCGGGGGGCTACAATGAGCAGTTCTTC. It yields the protein CSARDLLAGGYNEQFF.

The chain couples TRBV18 to TRBJ2-7; 9 bases are a match to TRBD2. Trimming removed 1 base from V and 3 bases from J; junction bases left unmatched: 19. CDR1 and CDR2 from the germline V gene are KGHSH and LQKENI. The CDR3 spans 20 residues. For the CDR3, the DNA is TGTGCCAGCTCACCACTAGGGCGGGCGAGCGGGAGGATGACTCGCTACGAGCAGTACTTC. Residues: CASSPLGRASGRMTRYEQYF.

This clonotype was observed at least ten times. The chain combines TRBV5-1 with TRBJ2-1, with TRBD2 matching over 8 bases. This CDR3 region has 15 residues. J lost 3 bases, V lost 2 bases, and 4 bases had no gene match. The germline CDR1 and CDR2 sequences are SGHRS and YFSETQ. CDR3 in DNA: TGCGCCAGCAGCTTTCTTAGCGGGAACTACAATGAGCAGTTCTTC. Its translation: CASSFLSGNYNEQFF.